Below, one T cell receptor (beta chain) is given with its context. What it binds is not known. The sample is drawn from a study of CD8+ T cells in alopecia areata. Trimming pared 4 bases from V and 5 bases from J, leaving 12 bases between. CDR3 length: 13 amino acids. CDR1 and CDR2 (germline): MGHDK, SYGVNS. The treatment denotes: oral pan-JAK inhibitor, 5-10 mg twice daily. Patients with alopecia areata provided lesional scalp punch biopsies as well as peripheral blood. RNA was extracted and reverse transcribed into cDNA as the sequencing template. Assay: immunoSEQ multiplex PCR; the TCRdb copy retains only in-frame clones and omits some. The table lists about 180,000 clones, around 58% of them singletons. Study-level findings and limits: Lesional tissue from the scalp (especially in alopecia totalis/universalis) showed higher clonality than normal scalp. Scalp and blood samples kept many expanded lesional clones throughout tofacitinib. Resident alphabeta T-cell populations of normal skin are likewise subject to sequencing in scalp samples.

V and J are TRBV25-1 and TRBJ2-7; D is ambiguous. This TCR derives from a human donor with alopecia areata. The starting material was CD4+ T cells sorted from blood, obtained at roughly week 58, from a patient treated with tofacitinib. DNA for the CDR3: TGTGCCAGCAGTGCCTTCCAGACGGACGAGCAGTACTTC. Protein: CASSAFQTDEQYF.